The 24 T cell receptor beta chains reported below all come from one sample, sequenced in a study of blood T cells in healthy people across ages. A second PCR of about 7 to 11 cycles used a sample-barcoded 5' primer and a J-beta primer mix. In TCRdb, the 5' RACE reads were re-called with MiXCR into one record per CDR3 protein. The table lists hundreds of thousands of distinct CDR3 sequences, more than 25% of them singletons, with 17% in the top ten. The sequencing input was blood. These receptors originate from a woman aged 80 or older in good health.

This clonotype was seen only a few times. This chain connects TRBV7-2 to TRBJ2-1; D gene ambiguous. Germline assignment: CDR1 SGHTA and CDR2 FQGNSA. V lost 5 bases and J lost 9, with 11 bases in between. This CDR3 has 12 residues. CDR3: CASSPQITEQFF. In DNA, the CDR3 is TGTGCCAGCAGCCCCCAAATCACTGAGCAGTTCTTC.

CDR3 loop: CASSGTGSGELFF. CDR3 sequence (DNA): TGCGCCAGCAGCGGGACAGGGTCCGGGGAGCTGTTTTTT. The chain links TRBV5-1 to TRBJ2-2, with TRBD1 identical over 9 bases. Germline CDR1 reads SGHRS; CDR2 reads YFSETQ. Trimming took 4 bases from V and 6 from J; bases not matched to a gene: 1. This CDR3 has 13 residues.

The chain couples TRBV3-1 to TRBJ2-1, with 14 bases matching TRBD2. The J call may be wrong; the DNA end is better matched by TRBJ2-7. This CDR3 is 19 amino acids long. Germline lookup yields CDR1 LGHDT and CDR2 YNNKEL (reference sequence). Here the CDR3 reads CASSQDRLAGGPRYNEQYF. The CDR3 DNA sequence: TGTGCCAGCAGCCAAGATCGACTAGCGGGGGGGCCGAGGTACAATGAGCAGTACTTC.

This clonotype was recorded many times. The rearrangement joins TRBV20-1 to TRBJ1-4; D remains ambiguous. V lost 6 bases and J lost 5, with 10 bases in between. The CDR3 is 12 amino acids. Germline CDR1 and CDR2: DFQATT and SNEGSKA (reference sequence). The CDR3 sequence: CSAKALNEKLFF. In DNA form, the CDR3 reads TGCAGTGCCAAAGCACTCAATGAAAAACTGTTTTTT.

There are many counts of this clonotype. J is TRBJ2-7 and V is TRBV20-1; 12 bases line up with TRBD1. V was pared by 3 bases and J by 6 bases, with 9 bases of the junction left unmatched. The CDR3 has 15 amino acids. Looked up from germline, CDR1 is DFQATT and CDR2 is SNEGSKA (reference sequence). CDR3 sequence reads: CSARSDGTGGSEQYF. CDR3 bases: TGCAGTGCTAGGAGCGATGGGACAGGGGGCAGCGAGCAGTACTTC.

This clonotype has just a few counts. The chain couples TRBV20-1 to TRBJ2-3, with a weak D call TRBD2 (6 bases). This CDR3 spans 15 amino acids. Trimming removed 3 bases from V and 2 bases from J, with 15 bases in between. The V gene's germline CDR1 is DFQATT and CDR2 SNEGSKA (reference sequence). CDR3 sequence reads: CSARWRGRPTDTQYF. CDR3 nucleotide sequence: TGCAGTGCTAGGTGGCGGGGCCGGCCCACAGATACGCAGTATTTT.

The V call is TRBV7-9, the J call TRBJ1-1, with 7 bases fitting TRBD1. Losses at the gene ends were 5 bases for V and 0 bases for J; bases not matched to a gene: 6. Germline CDR1 and CDR2: SEHNR and FQNEAQ (reference sequence). The CDR3 sequence is 15 residues long. This CDR3 reads CASSQSDRMNTEAFF. Written as DNA, the CDR3 is TGTGCCAGCAGCCAATCGGACAGGATGAACACTGAAGCTTTCTTT.

The V call is TRBV20-1, the J call TRBJ1-2; possibly TRBD1 for D (5 bases). The germline V and J ends were trimmed by 3 bases and 6 bases, with 14 bases remaining between them. CDR3 length equals 13 residues. Per the germline V gene, CDR1 is DFQATT and CDR2 is SNEGSKA (reference sequence). The CDR3 coding sequence is TGCAGTGCTAGGGTCCAGGGAGGTGATGGCTACACCTTC. As protein: CSARVQGGDGYTF.

About this clonotype itself: This clone may be a read error of a much larger clone one base away. This chain links TRBV3-1 with TRBJ1-2; 7 positions match TRBD1. This CDR3 is built from 15 residues. Per germline, CDR1 LGHDT and CDR2 YNNKEL (reference sequence). J was trimmed by 4 bases and V by 0 bases; bases with no gene match: 5. The CDR3: CASSQDIGQAYGYTF. In DNA, the CDR3 is TGTGCCAGCAGCCAAGATATAGGACAGGCCTATGGCTACACCTTC.

This clonotype was seen once. This sequence may be a read error, since a much larger clone differs from it by one base. The conserved phenylalanine or tryptophan is not found at the CDR3 terminus, so this likely reflects a read error. The V gene is TRBV5-1, the J gene TRBJ2-5; the D call may be TRBD1 or TRBD2 (5 bases each). The CDR3 has 14 amino acids. V was clipped by 0 bases and J by 11 bases, with 17 bases between them. Germline loops: CDR1 SGHRS, CDR2 YFSETQ. The CDR3 coding sequence is TGCGCCAGCAGCTTGGCAGGGACGGCGGTTAGGCAGTACTGC. Its protein product is CASSLAGTAVRQYC.

This clonotype was counted only a few times. Since a much larger clone is just one base distant, this may be a read error. The CDR3 loop reads CASSLGATPYEQYF. For the CDR3, the DNA is TGTGCCAGCAGCTTGGGAGCTACCCCCTACGAGCAGTACTTC. V is TRBV11-2 and J is TRBJ2-7, with D perhaps TRBD2 (5 bases). V was shortened by 3 bases and J by 2 bases, with 11 bases between the two germline ends. The length of the CDR3 is 14 residues. The germline V gene has CDR1 SGHAT and CDR2 FQNNGV.

There are a few counts of this clonotype. A much more abundant neighbour one base away suggests this may be a read error. This rearrangement joins TRBV4-2 to TRBJ2-5, with 13 bases identical to TRBD2. Per germline, CDR1 LGHNA and CDR2 YNFKEQ. Unmatched junction bases numbered 16, after V lost 4 bases and J lost 11 bases. This CDR3 contains 17 residues. The CDR3 protein is CASSPLLGLAGAMGQYF. The CDR3 region has the DNA TGTGCCAGCAGCCCGCTACTCGGACTAGCGGGGGCAATGGGGCAGTACTTC.

This clonotype was seen ten or more times. The V call is TRBV29-1, the J call TRBJ1-2, with TRBD1 identical over 8 bases. This CDR3 contains 13 residues. The germline CDR1 and CDR2 sequences are SQVTM and ANQGSEA. V gave up 3 bases and J gave up 6 bases; unmatched junction bases: 6. CDR3: CSVDYQGANGYTF. Here the CDR3 DNA reads TGCAGCGTTGACTATCAGGGGGCCAATGGCTACACCTTC.

Details on this clonotype: This sequence may be a read error, since a much larger clone differs from it by one base. This chain joins TRBV7-2 and TRBJ2-5; possibly TRBD2 for D (5 bases). Trimming cost V 1 base and J 2 bases, with 14 bases left between them. The CDR3 has 16 residues. Looked up from germline, CDR1 is SGHTA and CDR2 is FQGNSA. The CDR3 DNA reads as TGTGCCAGCAGCTTAGTACTAGGGTCCGGACAAGAGACCCAGTACTTC. Translated, it gives CASSLVLGSGQETQYF. The full variable domain, in which reference TRBV7-2 and TRBJ2-5 provide the parts outside the CDR3, is GAGVSQSPSNKVTEKGKDVELRCDPISGHTALYWYRQSLGQGLEFLIYFQGNSAPDKSGLPSDRFSAERTGGSVSTLTIQRTQQEDSAVYLCASSLVLGSGQETQYFGPGTRLLVL.

This clonotype has at least ten counts. This rearrangement joins TRBV5-1 to TRBJ1-2; D not certain. CDR1 SGHRS and CDR2 YFSETQ come from the germline V gene. The CDR3 spans 12 residues. Trimming stripped 1 base from V and 8 bases from J, with 9 bases between. CDR3 in amino acids: CASSLSEEGYTF. As DNA, the CDR3 is TGCGCCAGCAGCTTGTCTGAGGAGGGCTACACCTTC.

This clonotype was observed at least ten times. The chain recombines TRBV7-6 with TRBJ2-3; D tentatively fits TRBD1 or TRBD2 (6 bases each). This CDR3 region has 16 residues. From germline, CDR1 is SGHVS and CDR2 FNYEAQ. The V end lost 2 bases, the J end lost 0 bases, and 12 bases lay between the germline ends. CDR3 loop: CASSLSWGASTDTQYF. For the CDR3, the DNA is TGTGCCAGCAGCTTATCGTGGGGGGCCAGCACAGATACGCAGTATTTT.

This chain uses TRBV4-2 with TRBJ1-6, with 11 bases lining up with TRBD1. V shed 0 bases, J shed 1 base, and the junction held 8 bases outside the gene matches. Germline CDR1 reads LGHNA; CDR2 reads YNFKEQ. The CDR3 runs 20 residues. The DNA of the CDR3 is TGTGCCAGCAGCCAAGATCGCCTGGGACAGGGGGATTCCTATAATTCACCCCTCCACTTT. This sequence encodes CASSQDRLGQGDSYNSPLHF.

This sequence joins TRBV20-1 and TRBJ1-3; D not certain. The CDR3 length is 14 residues. V lost 6 bases and J 0 bases, leaving 12 bases between the germline ends. Germline V CDR1 and CDR2: DFQATT, SNEGSKA (reference sequence). Here the CDR3 reads CSAKSEGSGNTIYF. CDR3 DNA sequence: TGCAGTGCGAAAAGCGAAGGCTCTGGAAACACCATATATTTT.

In its sample, this clonotype was seen many times. The chain combines TRBV10-3 with TRBJ1-1; the D is unclear. V was clipped by 6 bases and J by 5 bases, with 10 bases between them. The CDR3 covers 12 residues. Germline loops: CDR1 ENHRY, CDR2 SYGVKD. Written as DNA, the CDR3 is TGTGCCATCAGCCGGACGGGTACTGAAGCTTTCTTT. Translation gives CAISRTGTEAFF.

This clonotype was recorded a few times. One base away lies a much larger clone, so this may be a sequencing read error. The rearrangement links TRBV5-1 to TRBJ2-5; 7 nucleotides line up with TRBD2. The CDR3 is 14 residues long. V was pared by 3 bases and J by 1 base, with 3 bases of the junction left unmatched. Germline values: CDR1 SGHRS, CDR2 YFSETQ. CDR3 coding DNA: TGCGCCAGCAGCTGTACTAGCGCCCAAGAGACCCAGTACTTC. Protein product: CASSCTSAQETQYF.

V gene TRBV14 combines with J gene TRBJ1-2; maybe TRBD1 (5 bases). The CDR3 totals 13 residues. V lost 6 bases, J lost 0 bases, and 8 bases lay in between. CDR1 is SGHDN, CDR2 FVKESK, per germline. The CDR3 region has the DNA TGTGCCAGCAGGATGGGGGCTAACTATGGCTACACCTTC. Its protein is CASRMGANYGYTF.

This chain joins TRBV2 and TRBJ1-1; D is possibly TRBD1 (6 bases). Trimming took 7 bases from V and 1 from J, leaving 16 bases between them. Germline V gene data show CDR1 as SNHLY and CDR2 as FYNNEI. This CDR3 comprises 15 residues. For the CDR3, the DNA is TGTGCCAGCACCTGGAGGGGCAGGGGGAACACTGAAGCTTTCTTT. This sequence encodes CASTWRGRGNTEAFF.

There are a few counts of this clonotype. A much larger clone differs by one base, so this may be a read error. The chain recombines TRBV7-2 with TRBJ2-3; tentative D call: TRBD1 (6 bases). Germline V gene data show CDR1 as SGHTA and CDR2 as FQGNSA. The CDR3 length is 14 residues. The chain's CDR3 is CASSLGQGMDTRYF. The CDR3 coding sequence is TGTGCCAGCAGCTTAGGGCAGGGGATGGATACGCGGTATTTT.

The table lists this clonotype with many counts. J is TRBJ2-4 and V is TRBV20-1, with TRBD2 matching 8 bases. Germline-derived CDR1 and CDR2 are DFQATT and SNEGSKA (reference sequence). V lost 8 bases to trimming and J lost 6 bases; unmatched junction nucleotides: 12. This CDR3 contains 14 residues. The CDR3 DNA sequence: TGCAGTTTCCTTCCCGGGGGGGCGGGAAACATTCAGTACTTC. Its protein is CSFLPGGAGNIQYF.